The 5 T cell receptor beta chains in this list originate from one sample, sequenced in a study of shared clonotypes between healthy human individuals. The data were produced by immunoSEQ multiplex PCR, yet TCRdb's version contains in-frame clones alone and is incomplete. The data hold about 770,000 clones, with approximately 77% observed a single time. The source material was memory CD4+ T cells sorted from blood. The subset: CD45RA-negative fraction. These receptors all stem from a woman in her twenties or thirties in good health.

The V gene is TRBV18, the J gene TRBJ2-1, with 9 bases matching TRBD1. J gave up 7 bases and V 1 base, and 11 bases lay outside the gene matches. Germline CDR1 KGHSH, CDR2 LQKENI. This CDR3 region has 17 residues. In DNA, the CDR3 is TGTGCCAGCTCACCACAACCGGGACAGGGAATAAGGAATGAGCAGTTCTTC. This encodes CASSPQPGQGIRNEQFF.

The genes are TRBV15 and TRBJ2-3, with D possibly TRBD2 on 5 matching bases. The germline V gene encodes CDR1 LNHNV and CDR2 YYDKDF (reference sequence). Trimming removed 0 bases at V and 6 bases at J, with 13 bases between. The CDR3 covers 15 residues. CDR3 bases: TGTGCCACCAGCAGAGAACTAACACCGGGGGATACGCAGTATTTT. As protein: CATSRELTPGDTQYF.

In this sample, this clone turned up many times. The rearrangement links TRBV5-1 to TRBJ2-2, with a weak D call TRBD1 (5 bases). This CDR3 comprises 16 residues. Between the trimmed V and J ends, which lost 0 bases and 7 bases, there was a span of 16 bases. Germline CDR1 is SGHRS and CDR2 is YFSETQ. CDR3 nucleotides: TGCGCCAGCAGCTTGGCCCTAGGGGCTAACCTCGGGGAGCTGTTTTTT. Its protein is CASSLALGANLGELFF.

CDR3 in amino acids: CASSKTGDGETQYF. CDR3 nucleotide sequence: TGTGCCAGCTCAAAAACAGGGGACGGAGAGACCCAGTACTTC. The chain links TRBV18 to TRBJ2-5; 7 bases agree with TRBD1. Germline-derived CDR1 and CDR2 are KGHSH and LQKENI. V shed 5 bases, J shed 4 bases, and the junction held 7 bases outside the gene matches. This CDR3 spans 14 amino acids.

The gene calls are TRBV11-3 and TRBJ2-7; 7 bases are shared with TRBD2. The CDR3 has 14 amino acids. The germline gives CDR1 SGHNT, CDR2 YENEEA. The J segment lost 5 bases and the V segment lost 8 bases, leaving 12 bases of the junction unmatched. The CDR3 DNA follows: TGTGCCAGCGCTCGCGGGGGAGGGTTCGACGAGCAGTACTTC. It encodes CASARGGGFDEQYF.